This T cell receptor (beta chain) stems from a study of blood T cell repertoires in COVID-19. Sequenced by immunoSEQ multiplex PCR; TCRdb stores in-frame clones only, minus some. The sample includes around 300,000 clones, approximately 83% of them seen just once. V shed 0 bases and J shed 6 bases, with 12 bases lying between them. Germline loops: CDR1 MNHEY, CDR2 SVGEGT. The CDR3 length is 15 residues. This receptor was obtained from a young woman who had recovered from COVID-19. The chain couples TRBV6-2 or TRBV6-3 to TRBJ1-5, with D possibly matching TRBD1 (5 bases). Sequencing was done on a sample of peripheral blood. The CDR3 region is CASSYSPGFRQPQHF. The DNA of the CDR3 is TGTGCCAGCAGTTACTCGCCAGGGTTCCGTCAGCCCCAGCATTTT.